This TCR beta chain was sequenced in a study of T cell responses to AZD1222 COVID-19 vaccine. V shed 2 bases and J 5 bases; nucleotides not matched to a gene: 4. The CDR3 is 15 residues long. Germline CDR1 is SGHTA and CDR2 is FQGNSA. Some clones are missing from TCRdb's copy, which holds only in-frame ones; the method was immunoSEQ multiplex PCR. The sample contains tens of thousands of clones, around 91% of which appear only once. Notes on the study in general: The donor group comprised mostly white British people and more females; the analysis possibly underestimated clonal diversity. Unmutated regions of variants are reportedly targeted by nearly half of spike-specific TCRs.

This clone has just one count. No antigen is known for it. The source material was peripheral blood, sampled on day 0 of MenACWY control vaccination. The J gene is TRBJ2-5, the V gene TRBV7-2; the match to TRBD2 covers 11 bases. The sequence derives from an adult in good health. In nucleotides, the CDR3 is TGTGCCAGCAGCTTAACTAGCGGGAGTCCTGAGACCCAGTACTTC. Translated, it gives CASSLTSGSPETQYF.